What follows are 3 T cell receptor beta chains derived from one specimen sequenced in a study of cytomegalovirus exposure and HLA in healthy donors. It was with 60 Vbeta and 13 Jbeta primers that the PCR ran. Data came from immunoSEQ multiplex PCR; TCRdb stores just in-frame clones and leaves some out. The top ten hold 2% to 2.5% of the sample, which has about 130,000 clones, 60% to 80% seen once. Sequenced input: PBMCs. These receptors were obtained from a man aged 25-45 years in good health and CMV-seronegative.

The CDR3 spells CASSSNPGQGAVGQPQHF. The CDR3 coding sequence is TGTGCCAGCAGCTCCAATCCGGGACAGGGGGCGGTTGGCCAGCCCCAGCATTTT. The rearrangement links TRBV7-6 to TRBJ1-5, with TRBD1 matching over 12 bases. Trimming cost V 4 bases and J 7 bases; bases outside gene matches: 14. The CDR3 spans 18 residues. Per the germline V gene, CDR1 is SGHVS and CDR2 is FNYEAQ.

This rearrangement joins TRBV10-3 to TRBJ2-3, with TRBD2 identical over 9 bases. The CDR3 covers 16 residues. Germline V CDR1 and CDR2: ENHRY, SYGVKD. Trimming at V came to 7 bases and at J to 5 bases, leaving 13 bases not matched to a gene. The CDR3 DNA reads TGTGCCATCACAGCAAACACAGCGGGAGGAGGAGATACGCAGTATTTT. It encodes CAITANTAGGGDTQYF.

This clone was seen a few times. V and J are TRBV5-1 and TRBJ2-3, with TRBD2 identical over 10 bases. The CDR3 has 16 amino acids. The V gene end was trimmed by 4 bases and the J gene end by 6 bases; junction bases not matched to a gene: 11. The germline gives CDR1 SGHRS, CDR2 YFSETQ. The CDR3, as DNA: TGCGCCAGCAGCCCCTCAGCAGCGGGAGGGAAGGATACGCAGTATTTT. Its translation: CASSPSAAGGKDTQYF.